A selection of T cell receptor beta chains follows, all from one sample in a study of blood T cell repertoires in COVID-19. Clones were sequenced by immunoSEQ multiplex PCR, and TCRdb holds only the in-frame ones, with some missing. Found here are approximately 200,000 clones, 70% to 90% of them singletons; the top ten hold roughly 4.9%. The specimen was PBMCs or T cells enriched from blood (not recorded which). The receptor set was obtained from a woman aged 25 to 39 who had been exposed to COVID-19. CDR3s include the opening cysteine and the closing phenylalanine or tryptophan. Each record gives: CDR3 length, J gene, clone size, D gene, V gene, CDR3 protein, CDR3 DNA. The D gene is left open where the match is weak. Where a row states a size, it is once, few, many or the class of an expanded clone; other rows omit it.

15 TRBJ2-1 . . TRBV11-2 CASSLVLSGVSEQFF TGTGCCAGCAGCTTAGTTCTGTCGGGGGTCAGCGAGCAGTTCTTC
14 TRBJ1-6 . TRBD1 TRBV10-2 CASSPTGWVSPLHF TGCGCCAGCAGTCCGACAGGGTGGGTCTCACCCCTCCACTTT
15 TRBJ2-1 . TRBD1 TRBV5-4 CASSLRDRSYNEQFF TGTGCCAGCAGCCTCCGGGACAGAAGCTACAATGAGCAGTTCTTC
16 TRBJ1-2 . TRBD1 TRBV2 CASSELGQGLGYGYTF TGTGCCAGCAGTGAACTCGGACAGGGGCTTGGCTATGGCTACACCTTC
12 TRBJ2-3 . . TRBV30 CAWNFGGDTQYF TGTGCCTGGAATTTTGGCGGGGATACGCAGTATTTT
14 TRBJ1-2 . . TRBV19 CASSIGPAHYGYTF TGTGCCAGTAGTATCGGTCCAGCGCACTATGGCTACACCTTC
15 TRBJ2-1 . . TRBV12-5 CASGLPLAGRNEQFF TGTGCTAGTGGTTTGCCCTTGGCGGGGAGGAATGAGCAGTTCTTC
15 TRBJ2-7 . . TRBV18 CASSPPGQGPYEQYF TGTGCCAGCTCACCTCCGGGACAAGGCCCCTACGAGCAGTACTTC
17 TRBJ2-4 . TRBD2 TRBV28 CASSFPAGGIAKNIQYF TGTGCCAGCAGTTTTCCAGCGGGGGGTATAGCCAAAAACATTCAGTACTTC
17 TRBJ2-7 . TRBD1 TRBV19 CASSTRGQGGDPYEQYF TGTGCCAGTAGTACCCGGGGACAGGGAGGGGATCCCTACGAGCAGTACTTC
17 TRBJ1-2 . TRBD1 TRBV27 CASSRGQGAGTNYGYTF TGTGCCAGCAGTAGGGGACAGGGGGCTGGAACTAACTATGGCTACACCTTC
18 TRBJ1-6 . TRBD1 TRBV7-8 CASSLSTLTGGAGSPLHF TGTGCCAGCAGCTTAAGTACCCTGACAGGGGGCGCCGGATCACCCCTCCACTTT
15 TRBJ2-7 few TRBD1 TRBV27 CASSSTPGQAYEQYF TGTGCCAGCAGTTCCACGCCGGGACAGGCGTACGAGCAGTACTTC
15 TRBJ2-5 . . TRBV5-8 CASSLWGSRQETQYF TGTGCCAGCAGCTTGTGGGGCAGCCGACAAGAGACCCAGTACTTC
14 TRBJ1-1 . . TRBV5-1 CASSLEGGSTEAFF TGCGCCAGCAGCTTGGAGGGGGGGAGCACTGAAGCTTTCTTT
16 TRBJ2-1 . TRBD2 TRBV5-1 CASSPKVRGGLDEQFF TGCGCCAGCAGCCCCAAAGTACGGGGGGGCTTAGATGAGCAGTTCTTC
14 TRBJ1-3 . . TRBV19 CASTRGEPGNTIYF TGTGCCAGTACCCGGGGGGAGCCTGGAAACACCATATATTTT
15 TRBJ1-4 . . TRBV18 CASSKARDTDGKLFF TGTGCCAGCTCAAAAGCCCGGGACACGGACGGAAAACTGTTTTTT
13 TRBJ1-2 . TRBD1 TRBV29-1 CSVPGQGAGGYTF TGCAGCGTACCGGGACAGGGGGCCGGTGGCTACACCTTC
14 TRBJ2-1 . . TRBV30 CAWNAESSYNEQFF TGTGCCTGGAATGCGGAGAGCTCCTACAATGAGCAGTTCTTC
16 TRBJ2-7 . . TRBV4-1 CASSDLEDNGYYEQYF TGCGCCAGCAGCGACCTCGAGGACAATGGGTACTACGAGCAGTACTTC
15 TRBJ2-7 . TRBD1 TRBV19 CASSITDRDWYEQYF TGTGCCAGTAGTATTACGGACAGGGATTGGTACGAGCAGTACTTC
15 TRBJ1-6 . . TRBV2 CASRKDSTYNSPLHF TGTGCCAGCAGAAAAGACAGTACCTATAATTCACCCCTCCACTTT
13 TRBJ1-1 . . TRBV29-1 CSVGRVPNTEAFF TGCAGCGTGGGCCGGGTTCCGAACACTGAAGCTTTCTTT
16 TRBJ1-6 . TRBD1 TRBV5-1 CASSPGQGSHGSPLHF TGCGCCAGCAGCCCGGGACAGGGAAGCCATGGTTCACCCCTCCACTTT
16 TRBJ2-5 . . TRBV2 CASKSQGQLRKETQYF TGTGCCAGCAAGTCCCAAGGACAGCTGCGGAAAGAGACCCAGTACTTC
16 TRBJ2-1 . TRBD2 TRBV7-3 CASSPALAGALNEQFF TGTGCCAGCAGCCCAGCACTAGCGGGGGCCCTTAATGAGCAGTTCTTC